The clone carrying this T cell receptor beta chain has a handful of counts. Its specificity is unknown. TCRdb passed the RACE reads through MiXCR, listing each CDR3 protein once. The sample contains 350,000 to 400,000 distinct CDR3 sequences, roughly 5% of which appear only once. This sample stems from a study of human T cells and chemical hapten exposure. Whole-study results and caveats: Patch test score was positively correlated with the counts of TCRs that had expanded at PT1.

The CDR3 has 14 amino acids. CDR1 ENHRY and CDR2 SYGVKD come from the germline V gene. Trimming left V 3 bases short and J 6 bases short, with 14 bases between. Time point given: pre-sensitization, week 0. Regarding treatment: therapeutic diphenylcyclopropenone sensitization with weekly scalp DPC. Unfractionated whole blood was the source from which total RNA was extracted. The input for sequencing was whole blood, taken in connection with sensitization to the hapten diphenylcyclopropenone (DPC). This receptor was identified in a woman aged 45-65 years with alopecia areata. Some clones in this sample may be carry-over from other donors' samples. The chain employs TRBV10-3 and TRBJ1-1; D gene ambiguous. The CDR3 DNA reads as TGTGCCATCAGTGACCCCCTGCGCGTGGCTGAAGCTTTCTTT. It is translated as CAISDPLRVAEAFF.